This T cell receptor beta chain emerged from a study of metastatic and nonmetastatic thyroid tumors. Overall study: Repertoire comparison spanned blood and tumor or nodule tissue of malignant and benign thyroid patients. General observations from the study: According to reports, the diversity of TCR beta was significantly higher in malignant thyroid tumors than in benign nodules, and this held in both blood and tumor samples.

This clone was seen ten or more times. Its antigen is currently unknown. Other nucleotide sequences from this sample produce the same CDR3. Original processing methods: A classifier of distant metastasis in papillary thyroid cancer was built from CDR3 differences (across clinicopathological groups). TCRdb reprocessed the PCR reads using MiXCR. TCRdb, not the original authors, processed these V and J calls. The sample records 84,000 or so clones, approximately 9% being singletons. No patient received treatment before thyroid surgery. The receptor was derived from a female donor with papillary thyroid cancer or a benign thyroid nodule (not recorded which). Some clones in this sample may be carry-over from other donors' samples. The sample was blood.

The CDR3 sequence: CAILPGRANEKLFF. The CDR3 region has the DNA TGTGCCATCCTTCCGGGCAGGGCAAATGAAAAACTGTTTTTT. This chain uses TRBV28 with TRBJ1-4, with D perhaps TRBD1 (5 bases). The CDR3 length is 14 residues. Germline V lookup: CDR1 MDHEN, CDR2 SYDVKM. Trimming left V 10 bases short and J 5 bases short, with 17 bases between.